The entry below describes one T cell receptor (beta chain). Its antigen is currently unknown. The data were taken from a study of high-grade serous ovarian cancer treatment subgroups. Across the whole study: Each sample yielded on average about 7,000 unique TCR beta rearrangements from around 14,000 reads. General study findings and limits: Only CDR3 was analyzed; CDR1 and CDR2 were not.

CDR1 and CDR2 from the germline V gene are SGHRS and YFSETQ. This CDR3 spans 15 amino acids. Deletions cut 2 bases from V and 0 bases from J, with 9 bases between. Tumor samples were obtained before definitive surgery or chemotherapy. The data were produced by immunoSEQ multiplex PCR, yet TCRdb's version contains in-frame clones alone and is incomplete. The top ten clones hold approximately 2.9% of a sample with 10,000 to 15,000 clones, 88% of them seen once. The material sequenced was tumor tissue. The origin of this receptor is a human donor with high-grade serous ovarian cancer. This chain joins TRBV5-1 and TRBJ1-3; no definite D call. CDR3 DNA sequence: TGCGCCAGCAGCTTAGAGGGTTTCTCTGGAAACACCATATATTTT. Its translation is CASSLEGFSGNTIYF. Together with reference TRBV5-1 and TRBJ1-3, the CDR3 gives the full variable domain: KAGVTQTPRYLIKTRGQQVTLSCSPISGHRSVSWYQQTPGQGLQFLFEYFSETQRNKGNFPGRFSGRQFSNSRSEMNVSTLELGDSALYLCASSLEGFSGNTIYFGEGSWLTVV.